The 2 T cell receptor beta chains below all came from one sample that was sequenced in a study of blood T cells in healthy people across ages. PCR was performed a second time for about 7 to 12 cycles using a sample-barcoded 5' primer and a J-beta primer mix. Using its own MiXCR run on the 5' RACE reads, TCRdb lists one record per CDR3 protein. The table lists fewer than 1,200,000 distinct CDR3 sequences, around 25% of them singletons, with less than 0.85% in the top ten. These data are also associated with another study on T cells of mothers and their children.

Material: blood. The source is a girl aged 2-9 years in good health.

This chain uses TRBV4-3 with TRBJ1-3, with no clear D. V lost 0 bases and J lost 0, with 9 bases in between. CDR1 is LGHNA and CDR2 is YSLEER in the germline V gene. The CDR3 covers 16 residues. The CDR3 DNA is TGCGCCAGCAGCCAAGATATGAGGACCTCTGGAAACACCATATATTTT. The encoded protein is CASSQDMRTSGNTIYF.

This chain joins TRBV20-1 and TRBJ1-4; 8 bases match TRBD1. The V gene's germline CDR1 is DFQATT and CDR2 SNEGSKA (reference sequence). V was pared by 0 bases and J by 7 bases, with 4 bases of the junction left unmatched. There are 14 residues in the CDR3. The CDR3 bases are TGCAGTGCTAGAGATTTGGGGACAGGTGAAAAACTGTTTTTT. Protein product: CSARDLGTGEKLFF.